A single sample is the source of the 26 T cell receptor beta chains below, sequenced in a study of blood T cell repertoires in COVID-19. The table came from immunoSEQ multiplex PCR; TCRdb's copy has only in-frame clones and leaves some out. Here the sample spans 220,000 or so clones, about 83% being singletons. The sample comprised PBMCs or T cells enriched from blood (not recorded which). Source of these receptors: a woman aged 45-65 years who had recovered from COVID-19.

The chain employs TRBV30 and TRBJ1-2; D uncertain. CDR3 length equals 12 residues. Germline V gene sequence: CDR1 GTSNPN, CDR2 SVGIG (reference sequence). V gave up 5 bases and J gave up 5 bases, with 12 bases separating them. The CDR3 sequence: CAWSPNLYGYTF. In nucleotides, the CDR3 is TGTGCCTGGTCCCCTAACTTATATGGCTACACCTTC.

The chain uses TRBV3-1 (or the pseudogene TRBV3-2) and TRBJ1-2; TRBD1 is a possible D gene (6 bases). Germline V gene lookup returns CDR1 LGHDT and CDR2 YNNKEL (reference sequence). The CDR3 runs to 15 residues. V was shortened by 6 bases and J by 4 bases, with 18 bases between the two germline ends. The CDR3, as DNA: TGTGCCAGCAGTCTCTTGTCGGGGGGGCCCTATGGCTACACCTTC. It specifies CASSLLSGGPYGYTF.

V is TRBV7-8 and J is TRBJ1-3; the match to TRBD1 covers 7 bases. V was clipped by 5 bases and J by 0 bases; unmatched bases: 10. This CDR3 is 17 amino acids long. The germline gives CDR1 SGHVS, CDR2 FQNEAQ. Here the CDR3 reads CASSVIPGTASGNTIYF. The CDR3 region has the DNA TGTGCCAGCAGCGTGATACCTGGGACAGCCTCTGGAAACACCATATATTTT.

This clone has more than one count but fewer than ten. CDR3 residues: CAWSGGGPYEQYF. The CDR3 DNA follows: TGTGCCTGGAGTGGCGGGGGACCCTACGAGCAGTACTTC. This chain joins TRBV30 and TRBJ2-7; 7 positions agree with TRBD2. From germline, CDR1 is GTSNPN and CDR2 SVGIG (reference sequence). The trim removed 1 base at V and 2 bases at J, leaving 2 bases unmatched. The CDR3 sequence is 13 residues long. Using reference TRBV30 and TRBJ2-7 for the parts outside the CDR3, the full variable domain is SQTIHQWPATLVQPVGSPLSLECTVEGTSNPNLYWYRQAAGRGLQLLFYSVGIGQISSEVPQNLSASRPQDRQFILSSKKLLLSDSGFYLCAWSGGGPYEQYFGPGTRLTVT.

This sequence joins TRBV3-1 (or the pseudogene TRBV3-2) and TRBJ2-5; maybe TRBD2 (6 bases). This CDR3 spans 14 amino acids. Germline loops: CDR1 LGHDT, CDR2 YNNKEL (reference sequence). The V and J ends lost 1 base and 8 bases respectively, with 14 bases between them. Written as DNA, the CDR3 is TGTGCCAGCAGCCAAGCGGTCAGGCGGGGAACCCAGTACTTC. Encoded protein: CASSQAVRRGTQYF.

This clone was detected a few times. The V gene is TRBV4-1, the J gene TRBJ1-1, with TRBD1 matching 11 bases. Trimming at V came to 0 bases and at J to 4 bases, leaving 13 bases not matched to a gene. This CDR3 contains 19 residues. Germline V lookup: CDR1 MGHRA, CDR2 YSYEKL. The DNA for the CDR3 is TGCGCCAGCAGCCAAGATATAAGGACAGGGGGCCGGCGGGTCACTGAAGCTTTCTTT. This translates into CASSQDIRTGGRRVTEAFF.

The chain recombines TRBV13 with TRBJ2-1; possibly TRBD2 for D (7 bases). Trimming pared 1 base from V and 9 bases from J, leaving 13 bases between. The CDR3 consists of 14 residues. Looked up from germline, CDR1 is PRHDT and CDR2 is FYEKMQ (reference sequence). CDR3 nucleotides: TGTGCCAGCAGCTTAGAGGGAGGGGGACTTGAGCAGTTCTTC. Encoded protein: CASSLEGGGLEQFF.

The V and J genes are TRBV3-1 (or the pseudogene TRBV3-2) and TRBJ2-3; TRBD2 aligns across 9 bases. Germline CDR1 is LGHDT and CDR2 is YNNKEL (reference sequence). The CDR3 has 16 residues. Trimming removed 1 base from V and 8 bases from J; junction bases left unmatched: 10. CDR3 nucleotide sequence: TGTGCCAGCAGCCAAGCCAGCGGGGGGTCCCCGGGTACGCAGTATTTT. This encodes CASSQASGGSPGTQYF.

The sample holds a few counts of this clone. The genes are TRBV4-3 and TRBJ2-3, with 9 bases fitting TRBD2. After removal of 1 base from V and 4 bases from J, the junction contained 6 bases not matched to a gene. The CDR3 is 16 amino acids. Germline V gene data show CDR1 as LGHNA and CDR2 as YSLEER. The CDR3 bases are TGCGCCAGCAGCCAAGGGGGCGGGGGGGCCCCAGATACGCAGTATTTT. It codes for CASSQGGGGAPDTQYF.

CDR3 loop: CASSTNPTRSYEQYF. The DNA for the CDR3 is TGTGCCAGCAGCACCAACCCCACTAGATCTTACGAGCAGTACTTC. The chain is built from TRBV6-2 or TRBV6-3 and TRBJ2-7; possible D gene TRBD2, 5 bases. This CDR3 region has 15 residues. The germline V gene encodes CDR1 MNHEY and CDR2 SVGEGT. Trimming cost V 6 bases and J 4 bases, with 19 bases left between them.

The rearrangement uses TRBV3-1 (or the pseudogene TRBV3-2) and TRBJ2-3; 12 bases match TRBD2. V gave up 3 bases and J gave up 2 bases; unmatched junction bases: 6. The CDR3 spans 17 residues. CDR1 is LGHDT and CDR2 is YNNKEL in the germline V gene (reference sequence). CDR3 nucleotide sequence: TGTGCCAGCAGCCATTATCGGACTAGCGGGGTCACAGATACGCAGTATTTT. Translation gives CASSHYRTSGVTDTQYF.

CDR3 sequence reads: CASSQDPAPGGPGTDTQYF. DNA for the CDR3: TGCGCCAGCAGCCAAGATCCCGCCCCGGGAGGGCCAGGCACAGATACGCAGTATTTT. V and J are TRBV4-3 and TRBJ2-3; 8 positions match TRBD2. V trimming: 0 bases; J trimming: 1 base; junction bases outside the gene matches: 12. Germline lookup yields CDR1 LGHNA and CDR2 YSLEER. The CDR3 extends over 19 amino acids.

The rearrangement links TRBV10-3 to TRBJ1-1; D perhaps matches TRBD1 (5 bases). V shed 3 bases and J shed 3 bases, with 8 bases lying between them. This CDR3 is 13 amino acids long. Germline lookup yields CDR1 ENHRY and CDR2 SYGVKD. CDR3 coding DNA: TGTGCCATCAGTGAAGGGGTGTACACTGAAGCTTTCTTT. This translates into CAISEGVYTEAFF.

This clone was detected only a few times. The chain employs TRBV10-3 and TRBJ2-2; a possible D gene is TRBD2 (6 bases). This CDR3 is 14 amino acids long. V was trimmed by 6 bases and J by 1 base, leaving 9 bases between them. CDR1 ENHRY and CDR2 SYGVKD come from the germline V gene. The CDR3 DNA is TGTGCCATCAGGGACTACGAGAACACCGGGGAGCTGTTTTTT. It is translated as CAIRDYENTGELFF.

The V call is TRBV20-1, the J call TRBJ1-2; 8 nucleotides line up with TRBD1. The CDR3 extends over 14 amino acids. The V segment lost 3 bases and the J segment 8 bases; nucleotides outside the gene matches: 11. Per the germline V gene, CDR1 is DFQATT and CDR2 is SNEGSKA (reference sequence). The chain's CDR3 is CSASRDRGSGGYTF. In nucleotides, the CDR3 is TGCAGTGCTAGTAGAGACAGGGGTTCGGGAGGCTACACCTTC.

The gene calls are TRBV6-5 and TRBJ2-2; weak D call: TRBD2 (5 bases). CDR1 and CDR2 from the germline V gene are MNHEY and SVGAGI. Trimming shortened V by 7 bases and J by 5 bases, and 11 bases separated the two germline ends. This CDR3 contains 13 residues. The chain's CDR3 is CASTLPGTGELFF. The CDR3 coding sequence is TGTGCCAGCACTCTACCGGGGACCGGGGAGCTGTTTTTT.

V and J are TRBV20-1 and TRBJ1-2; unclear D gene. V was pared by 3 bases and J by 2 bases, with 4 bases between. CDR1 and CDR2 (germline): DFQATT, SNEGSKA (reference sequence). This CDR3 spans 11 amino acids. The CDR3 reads CSARENYGYTF. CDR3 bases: TGCAGTGCTAGGGAGAACTATGGCTACACCTTC.

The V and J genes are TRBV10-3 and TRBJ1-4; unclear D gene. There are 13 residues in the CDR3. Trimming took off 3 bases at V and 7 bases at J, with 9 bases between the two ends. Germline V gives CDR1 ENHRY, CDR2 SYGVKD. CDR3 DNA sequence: TGTGCCATCAGTGAAAACGGCGGTGAAAAACTGTTTTTT. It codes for CAISENGGEKLFF.

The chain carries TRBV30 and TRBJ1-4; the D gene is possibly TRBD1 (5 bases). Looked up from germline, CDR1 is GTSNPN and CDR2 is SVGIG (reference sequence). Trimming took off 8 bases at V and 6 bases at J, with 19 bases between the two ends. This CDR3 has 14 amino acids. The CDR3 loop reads CAATPRDLDEKLFF. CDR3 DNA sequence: TGTGCCGCAACGCCCAGGGATTTAGATGAAAAACTGTTTTTT.

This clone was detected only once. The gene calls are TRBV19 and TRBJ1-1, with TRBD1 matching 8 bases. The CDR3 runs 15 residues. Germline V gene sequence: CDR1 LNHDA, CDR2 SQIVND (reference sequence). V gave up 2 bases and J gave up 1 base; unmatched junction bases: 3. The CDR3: CASSIPGQGNTEAFF. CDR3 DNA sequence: TGTGCCAGTAGTATACCCGGACAGGGGAACACTGAAGCTTTCTTT. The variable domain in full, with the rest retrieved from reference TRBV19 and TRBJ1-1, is DGGITQSPKYLFRKEGQNVTLSCEQNLNHDAMYWYRQDPGQGLRLIYYSQIVNDFQKGDIAEGYSVSREKKESFPLTVTSAQKNPTAFYLCASSIPGQGNTEAFFGQGTRLTVV.

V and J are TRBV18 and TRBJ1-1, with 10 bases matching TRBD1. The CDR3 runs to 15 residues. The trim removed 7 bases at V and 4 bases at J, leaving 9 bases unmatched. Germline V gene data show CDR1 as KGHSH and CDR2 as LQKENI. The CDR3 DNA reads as TGTGCCAGCTTAGCCCAGGGGGACAGGGGCACTGAAGCTTTCTTT. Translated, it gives CASLAQGDRGTEAFF.

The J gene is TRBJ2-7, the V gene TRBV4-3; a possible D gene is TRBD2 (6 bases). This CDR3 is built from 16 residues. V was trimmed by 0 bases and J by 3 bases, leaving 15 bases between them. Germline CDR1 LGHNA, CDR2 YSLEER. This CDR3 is CASSQDRAGISYEQYF. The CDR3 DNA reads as TGCGCCAGCAGCCAAGATCGGGCGGGGATCAGCTACGAGCAGTACTTC.

CDR3 DNA sequence: TGTGCCAGCAGCTTGGGGGCTAGCGGGTGGTTCTACGAGCAGTACTTC. This sequence encodes CASSLGASGWFYEQYF. The chain recombines TRBV5-8 with TRBJ2-7; 8 positions agree with TRBD2. V lost 0 bases to trimming and J lost 3 bases; unmatched junction nucleotides: 8. Germline CDR1 is SGHTS and CDR2 is YDEGEE. This CDR3 contains 16 residues.

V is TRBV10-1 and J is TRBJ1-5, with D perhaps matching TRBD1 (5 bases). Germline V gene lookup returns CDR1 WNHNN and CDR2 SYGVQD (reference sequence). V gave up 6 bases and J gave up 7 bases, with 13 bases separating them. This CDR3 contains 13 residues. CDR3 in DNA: TGCGCCAGCAGCACAGGTCGAGACCAGCCCCAGCATTTT. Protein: CASSTGRDQPQHF.

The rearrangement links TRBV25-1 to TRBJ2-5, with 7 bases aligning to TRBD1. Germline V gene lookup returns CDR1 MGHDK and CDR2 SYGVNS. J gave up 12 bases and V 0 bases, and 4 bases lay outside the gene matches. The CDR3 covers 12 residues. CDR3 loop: CASSEYNTGEYF. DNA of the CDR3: TGTGCCAGCAGTGAATATAATACAGGGGAGTACTTC.

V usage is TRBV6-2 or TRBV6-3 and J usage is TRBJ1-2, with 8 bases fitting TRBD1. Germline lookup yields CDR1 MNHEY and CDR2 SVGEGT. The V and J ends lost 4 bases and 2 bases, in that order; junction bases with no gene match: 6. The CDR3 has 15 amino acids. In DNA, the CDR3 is TGTGCCAGCAGTTCCCCGGACAGGGTCAACTATGGCTACACCTTC. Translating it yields CASSSPDRVNYGYTF.